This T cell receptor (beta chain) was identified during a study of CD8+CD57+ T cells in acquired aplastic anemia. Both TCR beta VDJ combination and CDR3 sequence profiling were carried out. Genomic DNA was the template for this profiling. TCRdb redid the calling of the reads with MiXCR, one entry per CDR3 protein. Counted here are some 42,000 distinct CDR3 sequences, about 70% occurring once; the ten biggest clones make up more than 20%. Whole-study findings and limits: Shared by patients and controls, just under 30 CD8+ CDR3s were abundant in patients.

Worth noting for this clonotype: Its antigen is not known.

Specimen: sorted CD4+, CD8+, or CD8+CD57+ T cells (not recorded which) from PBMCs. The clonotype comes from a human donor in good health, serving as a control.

As DNA, the CDR3 is TGTGCCAGCAGTCCCGAGGACAGCTATACGCAGTATTTT. Protein product: CASSPEDSYTQYF. This sequence joins TRBV25-1 and TRBJ2-3, with D possibly TRBD1 on 6 matching bases. V lost 5 bases to trimming and J lost 7 bases, with 13 bases between them. The germline gives CDR1 MGHDK, CDR2 SYGVNS. The CDR3 consists of 13 residues.